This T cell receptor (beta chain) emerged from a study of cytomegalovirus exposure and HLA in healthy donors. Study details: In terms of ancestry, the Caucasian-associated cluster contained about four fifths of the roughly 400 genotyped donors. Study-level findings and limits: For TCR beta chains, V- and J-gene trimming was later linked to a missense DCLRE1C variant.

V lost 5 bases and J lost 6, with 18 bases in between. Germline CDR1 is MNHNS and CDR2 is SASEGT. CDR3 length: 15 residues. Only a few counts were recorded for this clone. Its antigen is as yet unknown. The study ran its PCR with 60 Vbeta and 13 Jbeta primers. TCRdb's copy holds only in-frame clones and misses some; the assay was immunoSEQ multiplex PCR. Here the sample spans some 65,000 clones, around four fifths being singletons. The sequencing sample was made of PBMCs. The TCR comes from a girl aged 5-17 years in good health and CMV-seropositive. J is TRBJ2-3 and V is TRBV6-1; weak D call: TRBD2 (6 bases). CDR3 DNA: TGTGCCAGCAGTCCCCGAATTAGCGGATCGGATACGCAGTATTTT. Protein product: CASSPRISGSDTQYF.